This T cell receptor (beta chain) was documented in a study of cytomegalovirus exposure and HLA in healthy donors. General observations from the study: Researchers counted roughly 150 TCR beta chains as cytomegalovirus-associated. Several top significant clusters appeared, in a later analysis, to be linked to common viral pathogens.

A word on this clone: What it recognizes is unknown.

Though nominally healthy at sampling, donors likely had unrecorded immune exposures. Germline V gives CDR1 SGHRS, CDR2 YFSETQ. Between the trimmed V and J ends, which lost 2 bases and 2 bases, there was a span of 10 bases. The CDR3 spans 15 residues. The study ran its PCR with 60 Vbeta and 13 Jbeta primers. Assay used: immunoSEQ multiplex PCR; TCRdb lists only in-frame clones, some missing. The sample's table shows about 100,000 clones. The sample comprised PBMCs. The gene calls are TRBV5-1 and TRBJ2-2; possibly TRBD1 for D (5 bases). This TCR was sampled from a man in his fifties or sixties in good health and CMV-seronegative. DNA for the CDR3: TGCGCCAGCAGCTTACGGACACATAACACCGGGGAGCTGTTTTTT. It yields the protein CASSLRTHNTGELFF.